This T cell receptor (beta chain) emerged from a study of type 1 regulatory T cells (dated by TCRdb to the early 2020s). With respect to the entire study: The study characterized an in vitro protocol that generated a Tr1-enriched, alloantigen-specific CD4 T cell product named T-allo10. T-allo10 was under clinical evaluation in patients with hematological malignancies receiving allogeneic hematopoietic stem cell transplantation.

The sequencing machine was an Illumina MiSeq. TCRdb trimmed the raw reads at Q25, called clones with MiXCR and kept productive beta chains. Every CDR3 protein is listed once, alongside the most common genes and DNA of its rows. The sample records 80,000 to 100,000 distinct CDR3 sequences, less than 40% of which are singletons. The ten largest make up less than 2.5% of the sample. Trimmed from V: 7 bases; trimmed from J: 5 bases; junction bases lacking a gene match: 17. The CDR3 measures 18 amino acids from cysteine to phenylalanine. Of the read, only the CDR3 DNA is kept; its 54 bases are in frame from base 1. The CDR1 and CDR2 encoded by the germline V gene are MRHNA and SNTAGT. Worth noting for this clonotype: No cognate antigen has been identified for it. No quality values exist for individual bases; no much larger clone is one base distant.

This chain joins TRBV6-4 to TRBJ2-2; 9 nucleotides in the junction match TRBD2. The source of this sequence is a human donor in good health. Input material: CD4+ T cells, either the whole sample or a sorted fraction (not recorded which). The sequenced DNA is TGTGCCAGCATCGGACACGCGGGAGGGCCGGTGGATACCGGGGAGCTGTTTTTT. This translates into CASIGHAGGPVDTGELFF.